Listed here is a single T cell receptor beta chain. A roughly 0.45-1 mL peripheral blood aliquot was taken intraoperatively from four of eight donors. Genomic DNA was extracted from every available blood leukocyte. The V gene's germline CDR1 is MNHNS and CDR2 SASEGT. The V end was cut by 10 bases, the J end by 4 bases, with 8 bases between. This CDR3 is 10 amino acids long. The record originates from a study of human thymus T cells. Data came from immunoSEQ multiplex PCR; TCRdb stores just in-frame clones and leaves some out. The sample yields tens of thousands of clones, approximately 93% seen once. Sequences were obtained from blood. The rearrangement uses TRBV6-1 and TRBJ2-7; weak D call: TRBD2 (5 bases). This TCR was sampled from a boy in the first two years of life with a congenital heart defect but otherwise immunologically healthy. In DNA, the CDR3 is TGTGCCACCTCGGGGTACGAGCAGTACTTC. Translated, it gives CATSGYEQYF.